Here is one TCR beta chain with its context. Its binding antigen is unknown. No much larger clone is present one base from it, and per-base qualities are unavailable. This sample was included in a study of blood T cell repertoires in COVID-19 (dated by TCRdb to about 2020). In the study overall: Samples from collaborators originated in the United States, Italy and Spain and spanned both the acute and convalescent phases of COVID-19. The material from the prospective study consisted of cDNA or gDNA derived from T cells, B-cell-depleted T cells, or PBMCs. Deeply sampled blood TCRbeta repertoires from subjects exposed to, actively infected with, or recovered from COVID-19 were included in the dataset. A freely available public database, intended as a resource for researchers studying the immune response to SARS-CoV-2, is where the repertoires were released. The samples were drawn from the first 160 participants of the ongoing ImmuneRACE study and from some 1,300 subjects provided by 6 global collaborators. Nearly every sample came with metadata listing a de-identified subject ID, COVID-19 status, age in years and sex. Where available, HLA class I and class II types were taken from metadata supplied by the sample provider and were not determined by assay-based typing. Here is what the overall study found, with its caveats: How much clinical and demographic metadata was included differed by source and by participant, and the metadata was provided uncurated.

The immunoSEQ Assay, a bias-controlled multiplex PCR, was used to amplify TCRbeta CDR3 regions from genomic DNA. Per the authors' processing: The number of nucleated cells in each sample was estimated from the amplification of reference gene primers within the assay. Sequence reads were collapsed and filtered to measure the absolute abundance of every unique TCRbeta CDR3 rearrangement. For each sample, productive Simpson clonality was calculated as the square root of Simpson's diversity index across productive rearrangements. TCRdb re-hosts the immuneACCESS table, in-frame sequences only. Its copies lack some clones; in the studies checked, an unresolved V gene accounts for under half of them, and the cause for the rest is not known. V, J and clone size derive from that table, while D and trimming were established from the DNA sequence. Across this sample there are some 100,000 clones, with approximately 89% seen only once. 0.85% to 1% of the sample goes to the ten largest clones.

Including cysteine and phenylalanine, the CDR3 has 15 amino acids. Only the CDR3 region is kept as DNA, spanning 45 bases read in frame from base 1. For CDR1 and CDR2, the germline V gene lists SNHLY and FYNNEI. Trimming at the junction amounts to 7 bases on V and 4 bases on J, and the germline ends lie 16 bases apart. Whole blood was collected in K2EDTA tubes by collaborating institutions according to the institutions' own protocols. For TCRbeta analysis, collaborators shipped samples in one of three forms: frozen whole blood, isolated PBMCs, or DNA extracted from either of those sample types. This sequence uses TRBV2 and TRBJ1-4, with the D gene not clear enough to name. The source is a man in his 60s with acute or convalescent COVID-19. The sequenced sample was peripheral blood. The CDR3 protein sequence reads: CASTYFRVLNEKLFF. The DNA sequence is TGTGCCAGCACCTACTTTCGGGTCCTTAATGAAAAACTGTTTTTT.